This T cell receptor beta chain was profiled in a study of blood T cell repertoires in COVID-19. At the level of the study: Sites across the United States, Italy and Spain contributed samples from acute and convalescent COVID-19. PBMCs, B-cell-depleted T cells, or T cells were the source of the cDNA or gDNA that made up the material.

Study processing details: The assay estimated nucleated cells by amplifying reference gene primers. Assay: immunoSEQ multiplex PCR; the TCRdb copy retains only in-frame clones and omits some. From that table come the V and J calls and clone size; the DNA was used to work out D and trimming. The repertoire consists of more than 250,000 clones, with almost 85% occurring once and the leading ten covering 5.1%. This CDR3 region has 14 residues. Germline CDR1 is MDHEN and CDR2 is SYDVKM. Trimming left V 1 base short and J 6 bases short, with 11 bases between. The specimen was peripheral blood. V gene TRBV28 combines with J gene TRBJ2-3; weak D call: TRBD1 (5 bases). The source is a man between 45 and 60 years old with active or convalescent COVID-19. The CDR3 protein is CASSLSTRQDTQYF. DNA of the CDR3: TGTGCCAGCAGTTTATCAACCCGACAGGATACGCAGTATTTT.